This T cell receptor beta chain was recovered during a study of neurological immune-mediated disorders. Study-level findings and limits: HTLV-1-associated myelopathy led in TCR clonal expansion, while multiple sclerosis ranked lowest, below healthy controls. One related-CDR3 cluster, found by phylogenetic grouping, held repertoires of 18 of 34 multiple sclerosis patients and is a possible signature.

A single record per CDR3 protein comes from TCRdb applying MiXCR to the 5' RACE reads. The sample has around 130,000 distinct CDR3 sequences; about 3.4% are singletons. The unsorted libraries originated from 2 million PBMCs kept at -80 C. V was clipped by 3 bases and J by 4 bases; unmatched bases: 6. CDR1 is SQVTM, CDR2 ANQGSEA, per germline. The CDR3 has 14 amino acids. This clonotype was observed many times. Its antigen remains unknown. The sequence derives from a woman younger than 45 with multiple sclerosis. The sequenced sample consisted of PBMCs. The rearrangement joins TRBV29-1 to TRBJ1-2, with 9 bases that match TRBD1. The CDR3 protein is CSVDRTGVGYGYTF. The CDR3 bases are TGCAGCGTTGATCGGACAGGGGTCGGCTATGGCTACACCTTC.